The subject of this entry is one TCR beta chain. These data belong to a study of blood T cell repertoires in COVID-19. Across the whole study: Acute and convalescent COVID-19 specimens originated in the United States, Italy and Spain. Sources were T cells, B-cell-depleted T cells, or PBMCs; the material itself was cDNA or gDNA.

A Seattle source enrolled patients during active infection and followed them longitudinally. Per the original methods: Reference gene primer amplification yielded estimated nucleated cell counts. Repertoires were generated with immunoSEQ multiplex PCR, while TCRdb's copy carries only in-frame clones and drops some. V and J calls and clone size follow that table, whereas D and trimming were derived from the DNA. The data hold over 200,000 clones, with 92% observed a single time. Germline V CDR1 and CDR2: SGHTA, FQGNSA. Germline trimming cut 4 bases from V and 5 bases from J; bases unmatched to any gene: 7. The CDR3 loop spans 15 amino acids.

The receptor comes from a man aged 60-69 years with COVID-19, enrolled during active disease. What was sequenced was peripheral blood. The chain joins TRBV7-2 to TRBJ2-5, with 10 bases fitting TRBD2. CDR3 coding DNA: TGTGCCAGCAGCTCCCAGCGGGGGGGCACTGAGACCCAGTACTTC. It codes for CASSSQRGGTETQYF.